A selection of T cell receptor beta chains follows, all from one sample in a study of technical replicates of blood from a handful of donors. Using immunoSEQ multiplex PCR, the repertoire was profiled, and TCRdb retains in-frame clones only, with some absent. Of around 17,000 clones listed, 82% are singletons. Source material: PBMCs. Receptors were obtained from a human donor in good health. Some clones in this sample may be carry-over from other donors' samples. The CDR3 runs from the conserved cysteine through the conserved F or W. Each record gives: D gene, J gene, V gene, clone size, CDR3 DNA, CDR3 protein. D genes are given only for firm matches. The size field is filled for only some rows; it gives once, few, many or a size class.

TRBD2,TRBJ2-3,TRBV13,NA,TGTGCCAGCAGCTTAGCAACCCAGAGCGGGAGTCCCACAGATACGCAGTATTTT,CASSLATQSGSPTDTQYF
NA,TRBJ1-1,TRBV25-1,NA,TGTGCCAGCAGTGAATATATAGGGCAGGGGGCTTTCTTT,CASSEYIGQGAFF
TRBD2,TRBJ2-3,TRBV10-1,NA,TGCGCCAGCAGCGCTAGCGGCCCCACAGATACGCAGTATTTT,CASSASGPTDTQYF
NA,TRBJ1-1,TRBV5-6,NA,TGTGCCAGCAGCTTGGGGACAGTTAACACTGAAGCTTTCTTT,CASSLGTVNTEAFF
NA,TRBJ1-1,TRBV6-6,NA,TGTGCCAGCATTCCCCCCCATGACACTGAAGCTTTCTTT,CASIPPHDTEAFF
NA,TRBJ2-1,TRBV9,NA,TGTGCCAGCAGCGTAGCGGGGGGCGCGAAAATCTATGAGCAGTTCTTC,CASSVAGGAKIYEQFF
TRBD1,TRBJ2-1,TRBV5-6,large,TGTGCCAGCAGCTTGGGGGACAGGGGATACAATGAGCAGTTCTTC,CASSLGDRGYNEQFF
NA,TRBJ1-4,TRBV6-6,NA,TGTGCCAGCCGCTTAACATCGGGGGAAAAACTGTTTTTT,CASRLTSGEKLFF
TRBD1,TRBJ1-1,TRBV6-5,NA,TGTGCCAGCAGGCGATTAATACAGGGGGCAGAAGCTTTCTTT,CASRRLIQGAEAFF
TRBD1,TRBJ1-2,TRBV19,NA,TGTGCCAGTAGTCCGGGGACAGGGGGTTCCTATGGCTACACCTTC,CASSPGTGGSYGYTF
TRBD2,TRBJ2-1,TRBV6-1,few,TGTGCCAGCAGTGATTCAACTAGCGGCGACAATGAGCAGTTCTTC,CASSDSTSGDNEQFF
TRBD2,TRBJ2-7,TRBV5-1,NA,TGCGCCAGCAGCTCTAGCGGGAGTTCCTACGAGCAGTACTTC,CASSSSGSSYEQYF
TRBD2,TRBJ2-1,TRBV4-1,NA,TGCGCCAGCAGCCAAGATAATAGCGGGATTCAGTTGTCCTACAATGAGCAGTTCTTC,CASSQDNSGIQLSYNEQFF
TRBD1,TRBJ2-2,TRBV10-2,NA,TGCGCCAGCAGTGAGGACAGGGTGGTACCCGGGGAGCTGTTTTTT,CASSEDRVVPGELFF
NA,TRBJ2-2,TRBV7-8,NA,TGTGCCAGCAGCTTACAGTCACCCCGTACCGGGGAGCTGTTTTTT,CASSLQSPRTGELFF
TRBD1,TRBJ1-2,TRBV6-6,NA,TGTGCCAGCAGTCCCAGGGGGCGCGATCGTGGCTACACCTTC,CASSPRGRDRGYTF
NA,TRBJ1-2,TRBV5-6,NA,TGTGCCAGCAGCGACTTGGGGGCGGGCTATGGCTACACCTTC,CASSDLGAGYGYTF
NA,TRBJ2-3,TRBV4-2,NA,TGTGCCAGCAGCCAAGATTGGGGGGAATCCACAGATACGCAGTATTTT,CASSQDWGESTDTQYF
TRBD2,TRBJ2-3,TRBV27,NA,TGTGCCAGCAGTATCAATCCGGGAGGGACAGATACGCAGTATTTT,CASSINPGGTDTQYF
TRBD2,TRBJ2-1,TRBV5-1,NA,TGCGCCAGCAGCTTGATGAGCGGGGTATACAATGAGCAGTTCTTC,CASSLMSGVYNEQFF
NA,TRBJ2-1,TRBV5-1,NA,TGCGCCAGCAGCTTGGTGGGGCTAGTGGTGGGTGTTGAGCAGTTCTTC,CASSLVGLVVGVEQFF
NA,TRBJ2-3,TRBV25-1,NA,TGTGCCAGCAGTGAACATCGGGGTACGCAGTATTTT,CASSEHRGTQYF
TRBD1,TRBJ2-7,TRBV28,NA,TGTGCCAGCAGTGAGCGACAGGGGGCTTACTACGAGCAGTACTTC,CASSERQGAYYEQYF
TRBD2,TRBJ2-3,TRBV18,NA,TGTGCCAGCTCACCAACTAGCGTTAGCACAGATACGCAGTATTTT,CASSPTSVSTDTQYF
TRBD2,TRBJ2-1,TRBV11-3,NA,TGTGCCAGCAGCCCAGGTTGGGGGGGCAATGAGCAGTTCTTC,CASSPGWGGNEQFF
TRBD2,TRBJ2-1,TRBV9,NA,TGTGCCAGCAGCGTAGATACTAGCGGAACCGTCAACAATGAGCAGTTCTTC,CASSVDTSGTVNNEQFF
NA,TRBJ1-1,TRBV7-9,NA,TGTGCCAGCAGCTTAGTGGGGGACTCGCGGACTTTGAACACTGAAGCTTTCTTT,CASSLVGDSRTLNTEAFF
TRBD2,TRBJ2-5,TRBV7-7,NA,TGTGCCAGCAGCTCCATGGGAGGGGTCCAAGAGACCCAGTACTTC,CASSSMGGVQETQYF
TRBD1,TRBJ1-2,TRBV7-9,once,TGTGCCAGCAGCCCAGGGGGGATCGGCTACACCTTC,CASSPGGIGYTF
NA,TRBJ1-1,TRBV11-2,NA,TGTGCCAGCAGCTTAAGGGAGGACACTGAAGCTTTCTTT,CASSLREDTEAFF
TRBD1,TRBJ2-1,TRBV4-2,NA,TGTGCCAGCAGCCCACGGGGGACAGGGCCTTACAATGAGCAGTTCTTC,CASSPRGTGPYNEQFF
TRBD2,TRBJ2-1,TRBV18,NA,TGTGCCAGCTCGAAAAGCCGACTAGCGGGGACTAACAATGAGCAGTTCTTC,CASSKSRLAGTNNEQFF
NA,TRBJ1-1,TRBV30,few,TGTGCCTGGAGTCCGACAAACACGAACACTGAAGCTTTCTTT,CAWSPTNTNTEAFF
TRBD1,TRBJ2-5,TRBV6-1,NA,TGTGCCAGCAGTGGACAGGGGGGAGAGACCCAGTACTTC,CASSGQGGETQYF
TRBD1,TRBJ2-3,TRBV6-1,NA,TGTGCCAGCAGTACTCGGACAGGAGGCACAGATACGCAGTATTTT,CASSTRTGGTDTQYF
TRBD2,TRBJ2-2,TRBV2,few,TGTGCCAGCAGGGGATGGACTAGCGGGAGATTAGGCACCGGGGAGCTGTTTTTT,CASRGWTSGRLGTGELFF
TRBD2,TRBJ2-1,TRBV7-9,NA,TGTGCCAGCAGCTCCGGGACTAGCATGCCCCAGTTCTTC,CASSSGTSMPQFF